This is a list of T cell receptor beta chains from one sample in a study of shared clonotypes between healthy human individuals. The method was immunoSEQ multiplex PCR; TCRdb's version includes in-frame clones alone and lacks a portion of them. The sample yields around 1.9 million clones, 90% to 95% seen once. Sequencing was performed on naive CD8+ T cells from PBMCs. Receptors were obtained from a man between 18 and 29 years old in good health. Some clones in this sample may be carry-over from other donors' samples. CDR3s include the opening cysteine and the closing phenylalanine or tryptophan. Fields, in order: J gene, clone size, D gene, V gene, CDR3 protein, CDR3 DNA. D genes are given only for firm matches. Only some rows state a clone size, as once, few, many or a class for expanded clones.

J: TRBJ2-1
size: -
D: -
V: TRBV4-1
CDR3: CASSRVGGLIDEQFF
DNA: TGCGCCAGCAGCCGTGTGGGGGGCTTGATAGATGAGCAGTTCTTC

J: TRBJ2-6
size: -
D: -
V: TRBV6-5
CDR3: CASSYSNGANVLTF
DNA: TGTGCCAGCAGTTACTCCAACGGGGCCAACGTCCTGACTTTC

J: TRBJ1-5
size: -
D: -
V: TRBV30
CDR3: CAWSVLGGGQPQHF
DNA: TGTGCCTGGAGTGTACTCGGGGGCGGGCAGCCCCAGCATTTT

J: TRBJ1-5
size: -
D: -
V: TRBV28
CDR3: CASSPKEQPQHF
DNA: TGTGCCAGCAGTCCAAAGGAACAGCCCCAGCATTTT

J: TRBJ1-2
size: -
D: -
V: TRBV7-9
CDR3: CASSLEQGHGYTF
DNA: TGTGCCAGCAGCTTAGAACAGGGACATGGCTACACCTTC

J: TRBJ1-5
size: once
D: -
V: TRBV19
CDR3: CASMGGLWGNQPQHF
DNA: TGTGCCAGTATGGGGGGACTCTGGGGCAATCAGCCCCAGCATTTT

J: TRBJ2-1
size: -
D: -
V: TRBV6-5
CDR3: CASSYGGAGYNEQFF
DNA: TGTGCCAGCAGTTACGGGGGCGCGGGCTACAATGAGCAGTTCTTC

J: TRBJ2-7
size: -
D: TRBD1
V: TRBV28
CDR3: CASSLGTGGDEQYF
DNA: TGTGCCAGCAGTTTAGGGACAGGGGGCGACGAGCAGTACTTC

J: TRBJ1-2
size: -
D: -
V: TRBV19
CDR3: CASSRLLERYGYTF
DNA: TGTGCCAGTAGCCGCCTACTGGAACGCTATGGCTACACCTTC

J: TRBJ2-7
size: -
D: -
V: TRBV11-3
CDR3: CASSLTVRYEQYF
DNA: TGTGCCAGCAGCTTAACCGTCCGGTACGAGCAGTACTTC

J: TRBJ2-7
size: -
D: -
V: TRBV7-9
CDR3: CASSLVASSYEQYF
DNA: TGTGCCAGCAGCTTAGTGGCCTCAAGCTACGAGCAGTACTTC

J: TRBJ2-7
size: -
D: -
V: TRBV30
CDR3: CAWSVLDERLNEQYF
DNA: TGTGCCTGGAGTGTACTGGACGAGCGACTAAACGAGCAGTACTTC

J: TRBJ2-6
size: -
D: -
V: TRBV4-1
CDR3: CASSQAVVGVGANVLTF
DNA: TGCGCCAGCAGCCAAGCAGTGGTAGGGGTTGGGGCCAACGTCCTGACTTTC

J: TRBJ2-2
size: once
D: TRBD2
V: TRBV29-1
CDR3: CSGGLAGEETGELFF
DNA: TGCAGCGGCGGGCTAGCGGGAGAGGAGACCGGGGAGCTGTTTTTT

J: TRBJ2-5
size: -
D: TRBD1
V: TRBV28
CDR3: CACRKVGQGEETQYF
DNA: TGTGCCTGTCGGAAGGTTGGACAGGGAGAAGAGACCCAGTACTTC

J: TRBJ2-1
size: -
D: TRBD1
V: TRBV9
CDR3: CASSEQGFAYNEQFF
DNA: TGTGCCAGCAGCGAACAGGGGTTTGCCTACAATGAGCAGTTCTTC

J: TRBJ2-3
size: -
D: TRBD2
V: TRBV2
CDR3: CASSWTSSGGDTQYF
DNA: TGTGCCAGCAGTTGGACTAGCTCGGGAGGAGATACGCAGTATTTT

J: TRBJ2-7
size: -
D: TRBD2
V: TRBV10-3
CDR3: CAISEGLAPYEQYF
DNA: TGTGCCATCAGCGAAGGACTAGCCCCATACGAGCAGTACTTC

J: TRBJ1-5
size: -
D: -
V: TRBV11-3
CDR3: CARPYMISNQPQHF
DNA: TGTGCCAGACCTTACATGATTAGCAATCAGCCCCAGCATTTT

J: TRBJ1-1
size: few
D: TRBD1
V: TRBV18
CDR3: CASSPDRVGTEAFF
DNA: TGTGCCAGCTCACCCGACAGGGTCGGCACTGAAGCTTTCTTT